The T cell receptor beta chain described here comes from a study of T cell responses to AZD1222 COVID-19 vaccine. This CDR3 region has 12 residues. Deletions cut 0 bases from V and 9 bases from J, with 9 bases between. Germline V lookup: CDR1 GTSNPN, CDR2 SVGIG (reference sequence). Second-dose timings of about 4 or about 12 weeks were pooled. In the case of this clone: Its antigen remains unknown.

Profiled with immunoSEQ multiplex PCR; TCRdb holds only in-frame clones, not every one. The table records about 150,000 clones, 90% of them present only once. Study-wide points: Females made up more of the donors, who were largely white British, and clonal diversity may have come out too low. Along spike, vaccine-associated CD4 TCRs were found throughout, with dominance at 160-218 and 743-854.

This chain links TRBV30 with TRBJ1-5; possibly TRBD1 for D (5 bases). The input for sequencing was peripheral blood, taken 28 days after the second AZD1222 dose. This TCR came from an adult who received the AZD1222 COVID-19 vaccine. The CDR3 DNA is TGTGCCTGGAGTGTACAGAGGGGGCCCCAGCATTTT. It codes for CAWSVQRGPQHF.